This T cell receptor (beta chain) was recovered during a study of blood T cells in healthy people across ages. Study-wide points: It was held that diversity estimates obtained from one million T cells represented underestimates. Unknown CMV status may confound age-related changes in expanded clones.

CDR1 is SEHNR, CDR2 FQNEAQ, per germline (reference sequence). CDR3 length equals 15 residues. Note on this clonotype: Its antigen is not known. Just one base apart from a much larger clone, this may be a read error.

The use of a sample-barcoded 5' primer and a J-beta primer mix characterized a second PCR of about 7 to 12 cycles. The template-switch adaptor was a 5' adaptor with 12 random nucleotides. It tagged each cDNA molecule. TCRdb reprocessed the 5' RACE reads with MiXCR, giving one entry per CDR3 protein. The sample holds about 1,500,000 distinct CDR3 sequences, roughly 27% seen once. Sequenced: blood. The receptor comes from a woman in her 30s in good health. This chain links TRBV7-9 with TRBJ2-3, with 9 bases fitting TRBD2. This CDR3 is CVSSFSGSSTDTQYF. The CDR3 DNA follows: TGTGTCAGCAGCTTTAGCGGGAGTAGCACAGATACGCAGTATTTT.